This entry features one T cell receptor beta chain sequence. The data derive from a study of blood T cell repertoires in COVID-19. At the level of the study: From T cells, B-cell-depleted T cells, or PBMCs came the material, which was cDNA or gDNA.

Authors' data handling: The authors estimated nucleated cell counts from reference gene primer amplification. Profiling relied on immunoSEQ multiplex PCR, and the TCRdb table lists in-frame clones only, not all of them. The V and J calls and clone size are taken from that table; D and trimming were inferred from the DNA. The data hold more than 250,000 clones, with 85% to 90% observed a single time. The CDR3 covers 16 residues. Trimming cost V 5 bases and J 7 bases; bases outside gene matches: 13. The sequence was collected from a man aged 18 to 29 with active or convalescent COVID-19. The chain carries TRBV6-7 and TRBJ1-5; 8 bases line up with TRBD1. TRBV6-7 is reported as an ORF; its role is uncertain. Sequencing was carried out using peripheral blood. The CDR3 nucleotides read TGTGCCAGCAGTCTCAAAGGACAGGGAGGTTTGCAGCCCCAGCATTTT. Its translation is CASSLKGQGGLQPQHF.